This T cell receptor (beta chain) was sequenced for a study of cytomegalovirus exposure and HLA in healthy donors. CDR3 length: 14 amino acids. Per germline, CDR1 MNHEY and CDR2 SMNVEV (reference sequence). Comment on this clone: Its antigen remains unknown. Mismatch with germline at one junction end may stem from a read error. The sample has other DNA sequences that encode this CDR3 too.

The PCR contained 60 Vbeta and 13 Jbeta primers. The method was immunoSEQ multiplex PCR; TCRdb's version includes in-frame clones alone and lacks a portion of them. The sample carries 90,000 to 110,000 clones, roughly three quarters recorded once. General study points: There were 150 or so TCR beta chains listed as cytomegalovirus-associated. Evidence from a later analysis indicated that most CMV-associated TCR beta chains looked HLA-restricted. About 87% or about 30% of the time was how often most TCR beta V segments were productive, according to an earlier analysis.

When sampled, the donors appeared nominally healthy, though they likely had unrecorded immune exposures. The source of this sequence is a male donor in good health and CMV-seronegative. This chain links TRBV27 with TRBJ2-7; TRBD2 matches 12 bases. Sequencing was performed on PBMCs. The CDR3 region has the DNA TGTGCCAGCAGGGAAACTAGCGGGAGGCACGAACAGTACTTC. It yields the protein CASRETSGRHEQYF.